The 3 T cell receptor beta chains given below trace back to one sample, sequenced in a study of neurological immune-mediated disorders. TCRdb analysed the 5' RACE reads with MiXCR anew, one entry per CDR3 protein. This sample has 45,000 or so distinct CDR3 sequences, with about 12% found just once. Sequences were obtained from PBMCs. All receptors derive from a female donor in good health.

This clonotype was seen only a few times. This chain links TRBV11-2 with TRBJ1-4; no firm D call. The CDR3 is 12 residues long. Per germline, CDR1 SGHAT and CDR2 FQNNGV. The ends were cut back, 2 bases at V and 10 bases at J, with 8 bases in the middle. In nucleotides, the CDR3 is TGTGCCAGCAGCTTAACCGCGGGAAAACTGTTTTTT. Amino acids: CASSLTAGKLFF.

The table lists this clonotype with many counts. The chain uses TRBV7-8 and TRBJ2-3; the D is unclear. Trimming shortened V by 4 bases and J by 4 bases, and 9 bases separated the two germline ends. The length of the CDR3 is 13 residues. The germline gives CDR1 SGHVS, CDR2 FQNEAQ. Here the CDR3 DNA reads TGTGCCAGCAGCTCCGGACGGTCAGATACGCAGTATTTT. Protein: CASSSGRSDTQYF.

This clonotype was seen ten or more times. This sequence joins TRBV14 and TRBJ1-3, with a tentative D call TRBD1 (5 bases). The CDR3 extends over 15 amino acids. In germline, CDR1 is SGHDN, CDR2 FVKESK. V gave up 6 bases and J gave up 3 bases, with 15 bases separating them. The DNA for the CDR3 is TGTGCCAGCAGACACGCCGGGGGAGATGGAAACACCATATATTTT. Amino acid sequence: CASRHAGGDGNTIYF.